The present T cell receptor beta chain was sequenced within a study of blood T cell repertoires in COVID-19. Study information: Samples representing acute and convalescent COVID-19 were sourced from the United States, Italy and Spain. The cDNA or gDNA used as material had been derived from T cells, B-cell-depleted T cells, or PBMCs.

In the original processing: How many nucleated cells were present was estimated from reference gene primer amplification. Assay: immunoSEQ multiplex PCR; the TCRdb copy retains only in-frame clones and omits some. That table furnishes V, J and clone size, whereas the DNA furnished D and trimming. The sample records about 190,000 clones, more than 75% being singletons. The V and J ends lost 8 bases and 5 bases, in that order; junction bases with no gene match: 11. The CDR3 length is 13 residues. CDR1 SQVTM and CDR2 ANQGSEA come from the germline V gene. It was during active infection that Seattle patients were enrolled and then longitudinally followed.

The source material was peripheral blood. The V call is TRBV29-1, the J call TRBJ2-5, with 7 bases fitting TRBD2. The clonotype originates from a woman between 70 and 85 years old with COVID-19, enrolled during active disease. The CDR3 nucleotides are TGCAGCCAACGAGCGGGATCCCCGGAGACCCAGTACTTC. Amino acid sequence: CSQRAGSPETQYF. Supplemented by reference TRBV29-1 and TRBJ2-5, the full variable domain reads SAVISQKPSRDICQRGTSLTIQCQVDSQVTMMFWYRQQPGQSLTLIATANQGSEATYESGFVIDKFPISRPNLTFSTLTVSNMSPEDSSIYLCSQRAGSPETQYFGPGTRLLVL.